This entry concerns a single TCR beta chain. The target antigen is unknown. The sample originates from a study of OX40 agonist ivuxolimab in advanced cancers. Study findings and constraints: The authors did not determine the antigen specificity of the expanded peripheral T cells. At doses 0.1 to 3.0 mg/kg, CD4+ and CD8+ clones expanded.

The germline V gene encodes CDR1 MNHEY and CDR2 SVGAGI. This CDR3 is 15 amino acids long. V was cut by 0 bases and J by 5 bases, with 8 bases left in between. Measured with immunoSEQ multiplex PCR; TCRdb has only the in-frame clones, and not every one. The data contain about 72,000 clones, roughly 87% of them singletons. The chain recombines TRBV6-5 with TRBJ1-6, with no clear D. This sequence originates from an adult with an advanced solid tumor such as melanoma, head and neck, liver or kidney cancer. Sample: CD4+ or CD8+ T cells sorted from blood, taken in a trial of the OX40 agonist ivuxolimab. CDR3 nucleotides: TGTGCCAGCAGTTACTCGATACAGAATAATTCACCCCTCCACTTT. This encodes CASSYSIQNNSPLHF.